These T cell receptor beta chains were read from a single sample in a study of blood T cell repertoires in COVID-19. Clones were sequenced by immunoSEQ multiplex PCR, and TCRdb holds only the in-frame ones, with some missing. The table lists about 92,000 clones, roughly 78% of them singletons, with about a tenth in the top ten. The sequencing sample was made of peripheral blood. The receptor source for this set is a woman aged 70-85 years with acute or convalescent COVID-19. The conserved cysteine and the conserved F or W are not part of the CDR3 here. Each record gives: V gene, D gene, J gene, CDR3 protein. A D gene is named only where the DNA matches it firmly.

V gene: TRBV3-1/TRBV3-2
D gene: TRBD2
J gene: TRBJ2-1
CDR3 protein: ASSLGTSGFTPQF

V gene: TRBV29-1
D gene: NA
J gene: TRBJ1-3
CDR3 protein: SVELRGGGNTIY

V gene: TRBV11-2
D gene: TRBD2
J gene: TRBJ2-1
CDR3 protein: ASSLDGLAGVGEQF

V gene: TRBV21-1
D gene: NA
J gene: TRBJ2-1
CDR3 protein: ASSPGTSGDNEQF

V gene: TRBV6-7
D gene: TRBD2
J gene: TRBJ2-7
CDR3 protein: ASSYSIGLTSGGPLYEQY

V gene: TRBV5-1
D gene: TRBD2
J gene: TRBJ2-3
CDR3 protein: ASRLAPDTQY

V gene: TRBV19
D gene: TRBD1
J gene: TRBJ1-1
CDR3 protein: ASSSPGTGGWTEAF

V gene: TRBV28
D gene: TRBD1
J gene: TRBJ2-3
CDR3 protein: ASSFWDWDRGRGDTDTQY

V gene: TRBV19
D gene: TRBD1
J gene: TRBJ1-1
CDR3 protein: ASSIPTGGNTEAF

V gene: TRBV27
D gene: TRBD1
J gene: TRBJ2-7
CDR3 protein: ASSSRDSPSYEQY

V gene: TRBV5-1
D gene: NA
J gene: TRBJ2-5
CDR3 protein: ASSLYGGETQY

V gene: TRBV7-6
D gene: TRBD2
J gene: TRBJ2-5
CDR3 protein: ASSLRSSGIQETQY

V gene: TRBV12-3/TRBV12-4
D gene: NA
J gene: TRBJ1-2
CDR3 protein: ASERNYGYT

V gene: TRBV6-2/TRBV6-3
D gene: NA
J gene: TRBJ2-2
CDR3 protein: ASSKNRSRGELF

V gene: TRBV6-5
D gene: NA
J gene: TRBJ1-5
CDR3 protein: ASSRTATNQPQH

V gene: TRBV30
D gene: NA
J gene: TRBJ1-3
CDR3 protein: AWSDQGNTIY

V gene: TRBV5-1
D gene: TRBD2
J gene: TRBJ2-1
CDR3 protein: ASSSPGLALNEQF

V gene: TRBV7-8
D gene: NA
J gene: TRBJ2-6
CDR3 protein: ASSSFSGANVLT

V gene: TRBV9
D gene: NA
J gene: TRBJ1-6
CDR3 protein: ASRRGESYNSPLH

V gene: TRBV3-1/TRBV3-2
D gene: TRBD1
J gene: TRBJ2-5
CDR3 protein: ASSQLDRGPKTQY

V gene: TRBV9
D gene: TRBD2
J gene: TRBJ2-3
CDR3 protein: ASSPGLAGNIDTQY

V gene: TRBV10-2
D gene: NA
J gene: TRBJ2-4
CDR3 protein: ASSELFLAKNIQY

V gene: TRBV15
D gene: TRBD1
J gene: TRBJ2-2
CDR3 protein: ATSGQGGGELF

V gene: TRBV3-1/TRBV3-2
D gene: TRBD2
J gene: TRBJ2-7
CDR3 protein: ASSKGLAGGYEQY

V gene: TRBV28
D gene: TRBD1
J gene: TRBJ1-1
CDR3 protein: ASSWDRRNTEAF

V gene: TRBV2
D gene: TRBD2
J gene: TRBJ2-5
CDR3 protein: ASIPPPGLAGGYQETQY

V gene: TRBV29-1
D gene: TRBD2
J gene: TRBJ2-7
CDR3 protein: SVEGGGDEQY

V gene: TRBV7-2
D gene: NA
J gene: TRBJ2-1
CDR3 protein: ASSLGLAHNEQF

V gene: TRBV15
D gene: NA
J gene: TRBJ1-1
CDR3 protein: ATSRAAGRVTEAF

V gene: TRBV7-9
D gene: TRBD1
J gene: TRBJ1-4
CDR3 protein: ASSLAQATGLNEKLF

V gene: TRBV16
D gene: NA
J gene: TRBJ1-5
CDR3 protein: ASSHAGLSNQPQH

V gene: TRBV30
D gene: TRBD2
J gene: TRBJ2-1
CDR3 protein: AWSSGDWNEQF

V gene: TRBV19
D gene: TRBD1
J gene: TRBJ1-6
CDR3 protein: ASSARTGRDNSPLH

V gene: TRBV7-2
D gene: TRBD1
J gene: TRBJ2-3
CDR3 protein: ASSFQDRGGDTQY

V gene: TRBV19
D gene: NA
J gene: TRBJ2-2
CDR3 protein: ASSTGQTFLTGELF

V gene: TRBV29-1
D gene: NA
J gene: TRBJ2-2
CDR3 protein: SVDSGYTGELF

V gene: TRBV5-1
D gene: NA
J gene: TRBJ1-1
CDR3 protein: ASSLDGNMNTEAF